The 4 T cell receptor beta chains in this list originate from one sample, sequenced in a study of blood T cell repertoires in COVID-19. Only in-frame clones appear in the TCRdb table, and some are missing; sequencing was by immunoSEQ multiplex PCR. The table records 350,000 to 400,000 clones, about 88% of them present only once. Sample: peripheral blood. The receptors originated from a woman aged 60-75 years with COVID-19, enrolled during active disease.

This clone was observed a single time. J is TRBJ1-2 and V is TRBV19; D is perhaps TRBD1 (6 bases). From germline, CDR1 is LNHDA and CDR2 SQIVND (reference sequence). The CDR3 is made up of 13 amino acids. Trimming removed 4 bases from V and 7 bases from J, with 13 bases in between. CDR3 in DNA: TGTGCCAGTAGTACAGGGGCACAATCTGGCTACACCTTC. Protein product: CASSTGAQSGYTF. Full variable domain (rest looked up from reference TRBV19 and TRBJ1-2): DGGITQSPKYLFRKEGQNVTLSCEQNLNHDAMYWYRQDPGQGLRLIYYSQIVNDFQKGDIAEGYSVSREKKESFPLTVTSAQKNPTAFYLCASSTGAQSGYTFGSGTRLTVV.

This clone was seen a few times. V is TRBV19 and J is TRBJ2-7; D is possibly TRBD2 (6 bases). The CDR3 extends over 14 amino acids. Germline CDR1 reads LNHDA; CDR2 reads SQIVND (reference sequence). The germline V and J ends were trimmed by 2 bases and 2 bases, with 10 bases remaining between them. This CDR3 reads CASSIPGGTYEQYF. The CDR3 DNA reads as TGTGCCAGTAGTATACCTGGCGGGACCTACGAGCAGTACTTC.

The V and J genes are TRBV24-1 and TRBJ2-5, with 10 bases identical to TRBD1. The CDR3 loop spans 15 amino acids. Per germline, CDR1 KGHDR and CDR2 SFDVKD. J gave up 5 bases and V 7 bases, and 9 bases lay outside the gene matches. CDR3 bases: TGTGCCACCAGCCCTTCCGGGACAGGGGACGAGACCCAGTACTTC. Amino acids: CATSPSGTGDETQYF.

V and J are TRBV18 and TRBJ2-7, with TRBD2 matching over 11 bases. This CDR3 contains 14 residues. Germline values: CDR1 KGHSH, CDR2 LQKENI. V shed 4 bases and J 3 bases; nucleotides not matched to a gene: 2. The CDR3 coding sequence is TGTGCCAGCTCACTGGGGACTAGCGGCTACGAGCAGTACTTC. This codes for CASSLGTSGYEQYF.